Listed below are T cell receptor beta chains from one sample, sequenced in a study of PD-1 blockade in classical Hodgkin lymphoma. Produced via immunoSEQ multiplex PCR; TCRdb's table is partial and in-frame only. Of more than 30,000 clones listed, roughly 88% are singletons. The sequences come from peripheral blood mononuclear cells (PBMCs), collected before the second cycle of nivolumab. The receptor set was obtained from a human donor with classical Hodgkin lymphoma. Both conserved end residues are part of each CDR3. D genes are given only for firm matches. Size is stated for part of the rows, as once, few or many counts, or as a class when the clone is expanded.

d_call: TRBD1; j_call: TRBJ1-2; clone_size: NA; v_call: TRBV5-1; cdr3_nt: TGCGCCAGCAGCACACCGGGACAGGTCTATGGCTACACCTTC; cdr3_aa: CASSTPGQVYGYTF
d_call: NA; j_call: TRBJ2-1; clone_size: NA; v_call: TRBV28; cdr3_nt: TGTGCCAGCAGTTTGTCACAGGGACATGAGCAGTTCTTC; cdr3_aa: CASSLSQGHEQFF
d_call: NA; j_call: TRBJ1-3; clone_size: NA; v_call: TRBV9; cdr3_nt: TGTGCCAGCAGCGTAGGACAGATATCTGGAAACACCATATATTTT; cdr3_aa: CASSVGQISGNTIYF
d_call: TRBD1; j_call: TRBJ1-1; clone_size: NA; v_call: TRBV6-1; cdr3_nt: TGTGCCAGCAGTGAATCGGGACAGCACACTGAAGCTTTCTTT; cdr3_aa: CASSESGQHTEAFF
d_call: NA; j_call: TRBJ2-3; clone_size: NA; v_call: TRBV27; cdr3_nt: TGTGCCAGCAGTTGGCTAGCTTGGGGGACAGATACGCAGTATTTT; cdr3_aa: CASSWLAWGTDTQYF
d_call: NA; j_call: TRBJ1-1; clone_size: NA; v_call: TRBV15; cdr3_nt: TGTGCCACCAGTGGAGGGGGGGCTGGTAACACTGAAGCTTTCTTT; cdr3_aa: CATSGGGAGNTEAFF
d_call: NA; j_call: TRBJ2-7; clone_size: NA; v_call: TRBV5-5; cdr3_nt: TGTGCCAGCAGCTTGGACCACTACGAGCAGTACTTC; cdr3_aa: CASSLDHYEQYF
d_call: NA; j_call: TRBJ1-1; clone_size: NA; v_call: TRBV7-6; cdr3_nt: TGTGCCAGCAGCTTTTCCACTGAAGCTTTCTTT; cdr3_aa: CASSFSTEAFF
d_call: NA; j_call: TRBJ2-1; clone_size: NA; v_call: TRBV7-6; cdr3_nt: TGTGCCAGCGCGTCCCAGGGATACAATGAGCAGTTCTTC; cdr3_aa: CASASQGYNEQFF
d_call: NA; j_call: TRBJ2-7; clone_size: few; v_call: TRBV28; cdr3_nt: TGTGCCAGCAACCTTGGCTACCTCTACGAGCAGTACTTC; cdr3_aa: CASNLGYLYEQYF
d_call: TRBD1; j_call: TRBJ1-4; clone_size: NA; v_call: TRBV4-2; cdr3_nt: TGTGCCAGCAGCCATGATGGACAGGGGGCCCAAAGTCGGGAAAAACTGTTTTTT; cdr3_aa: CASSHDGQGAQSREKLFF
d_call: TRBD2; j_call: TRBJ2-1; clone_size: NA; v_call: TRBV5-4; cdr3_nt: TGTGCCAGCAGCCGGACTAGATACAATGAGCAGTTCTTC; cdr3_aa: CASSRTRYNEQFF
d_call: TRBD1; j_call: TRBJ1-2; clone_size: NA; v_call: TRBV7-9; cdr3_nt: TGTGCCAGCAGCTTTGGGACAGGGGGCGGGAGCTACACCTTC; cdr3_aa: CASSFGTGGGSYTF
d_call: NA; j_call: TRBJ1-4; clone_size: NA; v_call: TRBV6-5; cdr3_nt: TGTGCCAGCAGCAAACACGGTGAAAAACTGTTTTTT; cdr3_aa: CASSKHGEKLFF
d_call: TRBD2; j_call: TRBJ2-7; clone_size: NA; v_call: TRBV6-1; cdr3_nt: TGTGCCAGCAGTGACTTTAGCGGGACCGCCTACGAGCAGTACTTC; cdr3_aa: CASSDFSGTAYEQYF
d_call: NA; j_call: TRBJ1-1; clone_size: few; v_call: TRBV27; cdr3_nt: TGTGCCAGCAGGGTGGGTAACGCTGAAGCTTTCTTT; cdr3_aa: CASRVGNAEAFF
d_call: NA; j_call: TRBJ1-2; clone_size: few; v_call: TRBV6-6; cdr3_nt: TGTGCCAGCAGGGCCTTCGATGGCTACACCTTC; cdr3_aa: CASRAFDGYTF
d_call: NA; j_call: TRBJ2-7; clone_size: NA; v_call: TRBV5-1; cdr3_nt: TGCGCCAGCAGCTACCAGGGCGACGAGCAGTACTTC; cdr3_aa: CASSYQGDEQYF
d_call: NA; j_call: TRBJ1-2; clone_size: few; v_call: TRBV2; cdr3_nt: TGTGCCAGCAGAGAGGCAAGCCTCTACACCTTC; cdr3_aa: CASREASLYTF
d_call: TRBD1; j_call: TRBJ1-2; clone_size: NA; v_call: TRBV28; cdr3_nt: TGTGCCAGCAGTTTAGCGGATGGGACAGGGGGCGTGGATGGCTACACCTTC; cdr3_aa: CASSLADGTGGVDGYTF
d_call: NA; j_call: TRBJ2-7; clone_size: NA; v_call: TRBV5-6; cdr3_nt: TGTGCCAGCAGCTTCGAGGACTACGAGCAGTACTTC; cdr3_aa: CASSFEDYEQYF
d_call: NA; j_call: TRBJ2-7; clone_size: NA; v_call: TRBV2; cdr3_nt: TGTGCCAGCAAGGGGGGAGGGCCCCACGAGCAGTACTTC; cdr3_aa: CASKGGGPHEQYF
d_call: TRBD2; j_call: TRBJ2-2; clone_size: NA; v_call: TRBV9; cdr3_nt: TGTGCCAGCAGCTTAACTAGCGGATTGAACACCGGGGAGCTGTTTTTT; cdr3_aa: CASSLTSGLNTGELFF
d_call: NA; j_call: TRBJ1-2; clone_size: NA; v_call: TRBV29-1; cdr3_nt: TGCAGCGTTGAGAGAGATGGCTACACCTTC; cdr3_aa: CSVERDGYTF
d_call: NA; j_call: TRBJ1-3; clone_size: NA; v_call: TRBV9; cdr3_nt: TGTGCCAGTGCCCGGGGGACAAAAACTGGAAACACCATATATTTT; cdr3_aa: CASARGTKTGNTIYF
d_call: TRBD1; j_call: TRBJ1-2; clone_size: NA; v_call: TRBV2; cdr3_nt: TGTGCCAGCAGTGAACGGGACAGGGGGATCGAGAACTATGGCTACACCTTC; cdr3_aa: CASSERDRGIENYGYTF
d_call: NA; j_call: TRBJ2-1; clone_size: few; v_call: TRBV21-1; cdr3_nt: TGTGCCAGCAGCAAAGATCGGACGGGTCCGGAGCAGTTCTTC; cdr3_aa: CASSKDRTGPEQFF
d_call: NA; j_call: TRBJ2-6; clone_size: NA; v_call: TRBV5-4; cdr3_nt: TGTGCCAGCAGCTTGGCCGGGGCCAACGTCCTGACTTTC; cdr3_aa: CASSLAGANVLTF
d_call: TRBD2; j_call: TRBJ2-3; clone_size: NA; v_call: TRBV6-4; cdr3_nt: TGTGCCAGCAGTGTTGGTGGACTAGGAGGTGATACGCAGTATTTT; cdr3_aa: CASSVGGLGGDTQYF
d_call: TRBD2; j_call: TRBJ2-3; clone_size: NA; v_call: TRBV2; cdr3_nt: TGTGCCAGCAGTGAAGTCGAGCGGGACACAGATACGCAGTATTTT; cdr3_aa: CASSEVERDTDTQYF
d_call: NA; j_call: TRBJ1-4; clone_size: NA; v_call: TRBV2; cdr3_nt: TGTGCCAGCAGTGAGGAGGGCTTTAATGAAAAACTGTTTTTT; cdr3_aa: CASSEEGFNEKLFF
d_call: TRBD2; j_call: TRBJ2-5; clone_size: NA; v_call: TRBV25-1; cdr3_nt: TGTGCCAGCAGTGAATGGGGACTACAAGAGACCCAGTACTTC; cdr3_aa: CASSEWGLQETQYF
d_call: TRBD2; j_call: TRBJ2-7; clone_size: NA; v_call: TRBV29-1; cdr3_nt: TGCAGCGTTAGAGCGGGAGGTATCTACGAGCAGTACTTC; cdr3_aa: CSVRAGGIYEQYF